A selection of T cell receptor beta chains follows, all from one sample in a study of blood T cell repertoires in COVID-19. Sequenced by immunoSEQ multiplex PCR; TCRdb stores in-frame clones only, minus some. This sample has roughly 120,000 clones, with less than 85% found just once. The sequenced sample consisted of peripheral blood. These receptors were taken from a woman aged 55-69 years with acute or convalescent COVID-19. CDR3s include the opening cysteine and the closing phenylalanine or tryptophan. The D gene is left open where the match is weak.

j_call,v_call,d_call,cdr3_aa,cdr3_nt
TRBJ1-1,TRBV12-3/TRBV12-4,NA,CASSFRGTEAFF,TGTGCCAGCAGTTTTAGGGGGACTGAAGCTTTCTTT
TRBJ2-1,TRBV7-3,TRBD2,CASSLSGNGVNEQFF,TGTGCCAGCAGCTTGAGCGGGAATGGGGTCAATGAGCAGTTCTTC
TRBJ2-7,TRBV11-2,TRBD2,CASRASTSGSHEQYF,TGTGCCAGCAGAGCTTCGACTAGCGGGAGCCACGAGCAGTACTTC
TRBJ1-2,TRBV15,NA,CATSRDPRQFYGYTF,TGTGCCACCAGCAGAGATCCGAGACAGTTCTATGGCTACACCTTC
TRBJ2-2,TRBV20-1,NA,CSASGGLGTGELFF,TGCAGTGCTAGTGGCGGGCTGGGGACCGGGGAGCTGTTTTTT
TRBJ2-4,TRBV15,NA,CATSRDVGDRAKNIQYF,TGTGCCACCAGCAGAGATGTTGGAGACCGGGCCAAAAACATTCAGTACTTC
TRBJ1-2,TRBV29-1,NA,CSVGGYTF,TGCAGCGTCGGGGGCTACACCTTC
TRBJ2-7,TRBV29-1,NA,CSYRLGAYEQYF,TGCAGCTACCGGCTGGGAGCCTACGAGCAGTACTTC
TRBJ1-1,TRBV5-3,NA,CARTVGRKNTEAFF,TGTGCCAGAACTGTAGGGAGGAAGAACACTGAAGCTTTCTTT
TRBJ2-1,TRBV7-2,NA,CASSLGRGIYNEQFF,TGTGCCAGCAGCCTCGGTAGAGGAATTTACAATGAGCAGTTCTTC
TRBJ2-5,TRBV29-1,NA,CSVGTSGETQYF,TGCAGCGTAGGGACATCCGGGGAGACCCAGTACTTC
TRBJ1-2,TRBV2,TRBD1,CAGRTGGLTYGYTF,TGTGCCGGTAGGACAGGGGGCCTTACTTATGGCTACACCTTC
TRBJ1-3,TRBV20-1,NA,CSASTGGNTIYF,TGCAGTGCTAGTACCGGTGGAAACACCATATATTTT
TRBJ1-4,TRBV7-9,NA,CASSPEATNEKLFF,TGTGCCAGCAGCCCGGAGGCAACTAATGAAAAACTGTTTTTT
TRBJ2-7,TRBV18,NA,CASSPRQARDEQYF,TGTGCCAGCTCACCACGACAGGCACGGGACGAGCAGTACTTC
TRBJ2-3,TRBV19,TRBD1,CASRDWTGGKDTQYF,TGTGCCAGTAGGGATTGGACAGGGGGAAAAGATACGCAGTATTTT
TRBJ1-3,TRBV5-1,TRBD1,CASSQTGQSSRSGNTIYF,TGCGCCAGCAGCCAAACGGGACAGTCCTCTCGCTCTGGAAACACCATATATTTT
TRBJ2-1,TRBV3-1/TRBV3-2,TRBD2,CASSQEFTSGAITFF,TGTGCCAGCAGCCAAGAATTCACTAGCGGGGCAATCACATTCTTC
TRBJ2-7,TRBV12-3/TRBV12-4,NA,CASSTRDEQYF,TGTGCCAGCAGTACCCGGGACGAGCAGTACTTC
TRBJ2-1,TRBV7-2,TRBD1,CASSLEGTGFNEQFF,TGTGCCAGCAGCTTAGAAGGGACAGGGTTTAATGAGCAGTTCTTC
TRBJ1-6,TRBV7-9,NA,CASSLIRTNSPLHF,TGTGCCAGCAGCTTAATCCGGACAAATTCACCCCTCCACTTT
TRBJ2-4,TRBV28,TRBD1,CARSSQDRGTYF,TGTGCCCGCAGCTCCCAGGACAGGGGCACGTACTTC